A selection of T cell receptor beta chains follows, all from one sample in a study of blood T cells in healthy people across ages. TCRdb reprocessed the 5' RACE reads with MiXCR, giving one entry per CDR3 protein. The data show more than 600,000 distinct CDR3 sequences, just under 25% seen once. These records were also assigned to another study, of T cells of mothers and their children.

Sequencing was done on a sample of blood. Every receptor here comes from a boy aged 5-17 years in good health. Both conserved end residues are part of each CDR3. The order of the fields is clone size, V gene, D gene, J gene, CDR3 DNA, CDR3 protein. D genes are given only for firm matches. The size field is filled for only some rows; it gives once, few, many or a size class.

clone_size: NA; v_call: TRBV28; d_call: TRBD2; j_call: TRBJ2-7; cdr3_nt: TGTGCCAGCAGAGGGACTAGCGAGGGCTACGAGCAGTACTTC; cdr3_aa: CASRGTSEGYEQYF
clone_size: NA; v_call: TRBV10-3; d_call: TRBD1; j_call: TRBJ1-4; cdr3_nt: TGTGCCATCAGTGAGTCGACAGGGGCGATAGAAAAACTGTTTTTT; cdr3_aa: CAISESTGAIEKLFF
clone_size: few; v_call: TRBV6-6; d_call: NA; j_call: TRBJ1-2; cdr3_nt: TGTGCCAGCAGTTATGGGGCGGTCTATGGCTACACCTTC; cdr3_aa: CASSYGAVYGYTF
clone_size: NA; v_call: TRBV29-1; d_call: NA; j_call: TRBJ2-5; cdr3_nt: TGCAGCGTTGAAACAGGGCAAGTCGAGACCCAGTACTTC; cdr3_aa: CSVETGQVETQYF
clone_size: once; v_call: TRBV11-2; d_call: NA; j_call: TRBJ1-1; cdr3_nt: TGTGCCAGCAGCTTATTGGAAGGGGGGGCCCTGGGTGAAGCTTTCTTT; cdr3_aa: CASSLLEGGALGEAFF
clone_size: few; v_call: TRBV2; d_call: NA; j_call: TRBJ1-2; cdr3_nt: TGTGCCAGCAGTGATAGGGCAACTGGCTACACCTTC; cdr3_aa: CASSDRATGYTF
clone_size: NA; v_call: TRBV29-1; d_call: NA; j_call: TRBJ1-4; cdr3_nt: TGCAGCGTCGCGGAGGCGCTGGAACTGTTTTTT; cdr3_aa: CSVAEALELFF
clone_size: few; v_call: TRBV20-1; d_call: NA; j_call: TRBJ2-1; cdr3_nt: TGCAGTGCCCCCTGGGTCCGCGCAGAGCAGTTCTTC; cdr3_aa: CSAPWVRAEQFF
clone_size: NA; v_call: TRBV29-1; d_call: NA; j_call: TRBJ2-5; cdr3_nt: TGCAGCGTTGAAGAACGGACTCGCTCAGGGGAAAGAACTCAAGAGACCCAGTACTTC; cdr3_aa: CSVEERTRSGERTQETQYF
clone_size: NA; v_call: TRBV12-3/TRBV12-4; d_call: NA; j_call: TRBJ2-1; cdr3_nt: TGTGCCAGCACCCCGTCAGGGCATCATGAGCAGTTCTTC; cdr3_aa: CASTPSGHHEQFF